The 8 T cell receptor beta chains below come from one sample, sequenced in a study of blood T cell repertoires in COVID-19. Some clones are missing from TCRdb's copy, which holds only in-frame ones; the method was immunoSEQ multiplex PCR. Among 150,000 to 200,000 clones listed, around 80% were seen once. The sequenced material came from peripheral blood. Receptors originate from a woman aged 70-85 years who had recovered from COVID-19.

The chain links TRBV5-1 to TRBJ1-1, with 8 bases identical to TRBD1. The CDR3 is 14 amino acids. The germline CDR1 and CDR2 sequences are SGHRS and YFSETQ. The ends lost 4 bases at V and 1 base at J; junction bases unmatched: 3. CDR3 in amino acids: CASSPDRGNTEAFF. For the CDR3, the DNA is TGCGCCAGCAGCCCTGACAGGGGGAACACTGAAGCTTTCTTT.

This chain joins TRBV18 and TRBJ1-5; 7 positions agree with TRBD1. V lost 2 bases to trimming and J lost 3 bases; unmatched junction nucleotides: 4. The CDR3 is made up of 15 amino acids. Per the germline V gene, CDR1 is KGHSH and CDR2 is LQKENI. The DNA of the CDR3 is TGTGCCAGCTCACCAGGGACAGCCTTCAATCAGCCCCAGCATTTT. It codes for CASSPGTAFNQPQHF. Based on the CDR3 plus reference TRBV18 and TRBJ1-5, the full variable domain is NAGVMQNPRHLVRRRGQEARLRCSPMKGHSHVYWYRQLPEEGLKFMVYLQKENIIDESGMPKERFSAEFPKEGPSILRIQQVVRGDSAAYFCASSPGTAFNQPQHFGDGTRLSIL.

This CDR3 reads CASSQSGLAGGGYNEQFF. The CDR3 DNA reads TGCGCCAGCAGCCAATCCGGACTAGCGGGAGGAGGCTACAATGAGCAGTTCTTC. The V gene is TRBV4-1, the J gene TRBJ2-1; 14 positions match TRBD2. Germline V gives CDR1 MGHRA, CDR2 YSYEKL. The junction had 6 bases not matched to a gene; V was cut back by 2 bases and J by 3 bases. CDR3 length: 18 residues.

The V and J genes are TRBV2 and TRBJ2-5; 7 bases agree with TRBD2. The CDR3 loop spans 14 amino acids. Per germline, CDR1 SNHLY and CDR2 FYNNEI. J gave up 2 bases and V 10 bases, and 10 bases lay outside the gene matches. CDR3 amino acids: CANPTSVTQETQYF. The CDR3 DNA reads as TGTGCCAACCCCACTAGCGTAACTCAAGAGACCCAGTACTTC.

This chain links TRBV29-1 with TRBJ1-5; D possibly corresponds to TRBD1 (6 bases). Trimming removed 7 bases from V and 6 bases from J, with 22 bases in between. CDR1 is SQVTM and CDR2 is ANQGSEA in the germline V gene. This CDR3 is built from 15 residues. Here the CDR3 DNA reads TGCAGCGCCTCGCCCGACAGGCCAAGAAGTCAGCCCCAGCATTTT. Encoded protein: CSASPDRPRSQPQHF.

V gene TRBV19 combines with J gene TRBJ1-5, with D perhaps TRBD1 (6 bases). Germline CDR1 LNHDA, CDR2 SQIVND (reference sequence). The CDR3 is made up of 16 amino acids. The V and J ends lost 3 bases and 1 base respectively, with 13 bases between them. This CDR3 reads CASSMYRGRSNQPQHF. For the CDR3, the DNA is TGTGCCAGTAGTATGTATAGGGGGAGAAGCAATCAGCCCCAGCATTTT.

This clone was recorded a few times. The chain is built from TRBV5-1 and TRBJ2-5; 8 bases line up with TRBD2. Germline trimming cut 0 bases from V and 0 bases from J; bases unmatched to any gene: 10. Germline V gene lookup returns CDR1 SGHRS and CDR2 YFSETQ. The CDR3 has 18 amino acids. The CDR3 DNA follows: TGCGCCAGCAGCTTGGGTCGGGGGGGGCCCCCCCACCAAGAGACCCAGTACTTC. Translated, it gives CASSLGRGGPPHQETQYF. Full variable domain (rest looked up from reference TRBV5-1 and TRBJ2-5): KAGVTQTPRYLIKTRGQQVTLSCSPISGHRSVSWYQQTPGQGLQFLFEYFSETQRNKGNFPGRFSGRQFSNSRSEMNVSTLELGDSALYLCASSLGRGGPPHQETQYFGPGTRLLVL.

V usage is TRBV11-2 and J usage is TRBJ2-1, with D unclear. This CDR3 has 15 amino acids. V lost 5 bases, J lost 4 bases, and 15 bases lay in between. CDR1 and CDR2 from the germline V gene are SGHAT and FQNNGV. CDR3 sequence (DNA): TGTGCCAGCAGCCCCCGCGCCGCCTTGTACAATGAGCAGTTCTTC. Its translation: CASSPRAALYNEQFF.